Detailed here is one T cell receptor (beta chain). Its target is unknown. This sample stems from a study of cytomegalovirus exposure and HLA in healthy donors. The CDR3 spans 13 residues. V lost 4 bases to trimming and J lost 7 bases, with 10 bases between them. CDR1 and CDR2 (germline): MNHEY, SMNVEV (reference sequence). The repertoire was sequenced with immunoSEQ multiplex PCR; TCRdb's copy has only in-frame clones and lacks some. Of some 250,000 clones in the sample, 90% are singletons; the top ten hold about 0.36%. Study-wide points: Investigators reported around 150 TCR beta chains as tied to cytomegalovirus.

The chain uses TRBV27 and TRBJ2-2; maybe TRBD1 (5 bases). The source is a young woman in good health and CMV-seronegative. The sequencing input was PBMCs. CDR3 DNA: TGTGCCAGCAGTTCGGACACGGGCGGGGAGCTGTTTTTT. It translates to CASSSDTGGELFF.